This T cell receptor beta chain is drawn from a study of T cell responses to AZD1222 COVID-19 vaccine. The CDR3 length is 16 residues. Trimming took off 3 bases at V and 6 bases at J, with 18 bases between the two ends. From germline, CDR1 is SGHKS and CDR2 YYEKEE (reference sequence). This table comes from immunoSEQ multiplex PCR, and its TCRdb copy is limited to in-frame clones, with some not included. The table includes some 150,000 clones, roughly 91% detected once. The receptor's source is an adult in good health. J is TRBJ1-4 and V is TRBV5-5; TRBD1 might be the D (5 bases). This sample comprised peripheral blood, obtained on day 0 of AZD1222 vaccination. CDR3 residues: CASSSLPAGFDEKLFF. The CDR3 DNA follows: TGTGCCAGCAGCTCCCTTCCAGCAGGGTTCGATGAAAAACTGTTTTTT.